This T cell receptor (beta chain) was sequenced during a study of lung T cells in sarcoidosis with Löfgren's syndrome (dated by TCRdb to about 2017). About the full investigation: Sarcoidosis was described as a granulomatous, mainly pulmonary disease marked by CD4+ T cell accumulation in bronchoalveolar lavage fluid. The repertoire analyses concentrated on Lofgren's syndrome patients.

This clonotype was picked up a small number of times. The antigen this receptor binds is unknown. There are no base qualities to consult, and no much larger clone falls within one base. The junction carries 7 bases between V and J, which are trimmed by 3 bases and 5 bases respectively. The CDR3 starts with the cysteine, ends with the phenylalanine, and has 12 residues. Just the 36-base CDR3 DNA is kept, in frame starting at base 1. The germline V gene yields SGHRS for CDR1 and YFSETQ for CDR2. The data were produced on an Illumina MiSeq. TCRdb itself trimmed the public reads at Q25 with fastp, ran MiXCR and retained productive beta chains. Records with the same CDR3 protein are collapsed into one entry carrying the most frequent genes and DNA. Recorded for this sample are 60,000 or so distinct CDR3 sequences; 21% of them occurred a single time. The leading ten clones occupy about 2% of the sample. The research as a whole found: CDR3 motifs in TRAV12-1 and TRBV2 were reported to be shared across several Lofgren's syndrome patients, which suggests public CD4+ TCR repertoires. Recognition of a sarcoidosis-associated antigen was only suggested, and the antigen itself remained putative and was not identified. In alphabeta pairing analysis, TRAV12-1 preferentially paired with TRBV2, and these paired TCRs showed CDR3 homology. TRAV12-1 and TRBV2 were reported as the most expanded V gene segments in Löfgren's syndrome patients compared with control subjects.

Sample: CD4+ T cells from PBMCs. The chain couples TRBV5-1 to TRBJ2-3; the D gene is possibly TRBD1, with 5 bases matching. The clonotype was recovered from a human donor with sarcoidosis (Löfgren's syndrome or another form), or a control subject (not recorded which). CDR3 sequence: CASSSDRDTQYF. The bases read TGCGCCAGCAGCTCAGACAGAGATACGCAGTATTTT.